This T cell receptor beta chain is from a study of shared clonotypes between healthy human individuals. General observations from the study: The study's rarefaction showed incomplete sorted-subset sequencing despite large depth.

Clones were sequenced by immunoSEQ multiplex PCR, and TCRdb holds only the in-frame ones, with some missing. This table has 2 million to 2.5 million clones, 93% appearing once. Germline V CDR1 and CDR2: MDHEN, SYDVKM. Trimming took off 11 bases at V and 7 bases at J, with 20 bases between the two ends. The CDR3 has 14 residues. As to this clone: Its antigen remains unidentified.

The source is a man aged 18 to 29 in good health. Some clones in this sample may be carry-over from other donors' samples. The sample taken for sequencing was naive CD4+ T cells from PBMCs. The subset here: CD45RA+ positively selected. The V call is TRBV28, the J call TRBJ1-4; D might be TRBD1 (6 bases). The CDR3 sequence: CAAVSAGGGEKLFF. CDR3 DNA sequence: TGTGCCGCAGTTTCGGCGGGAGGGGGTGAAAAACTGTTTTTT.